This T cell receptor beta chain derives from a study of blood T cell repertoires in COVID-19. Study information: Collection of acute and convalescent COVID-19 samples took place in the United States, Italy and Spain.

Participants were placed into cohorts based on the clinical history they reported. As handled by the study authors: Estimation of nucleated cell counts relied on the amplification of reference gene primers. Using immunoSEQ multiplex PCR, the repertoire was profiled, and TCRdb retains in-frame clones only, with some absent. V, J and clone size are taken as reported in that table, and D and trimming were inferred from the DNA itself. The sample records some 250,000 clones, 70% to 90% being singletons. Sequences were obtained from PBMCs or T cells enriched from blood (not recorded which). This clonotype was obtained from a man aged 18 to 35 who had recovered from COVID-19.

For the CDR3, the DNA is TGTGCCAGCGCACTTAGTCTTAGGCAGGAAGGGAGCTCCTACGAGCAGTACTTC. Residues: CASALSLRQEGSSYEQYF. This rearrangement joins TRBV7-9 to TRBJ2-7; a weak D match, TRBD2 (5 bases). CDR1 is SEHNR, CDR2 FQNEAQ, per germline (reference sequence). V lost 8 bases, J lost 0 bases, and 26 bases lay in between. CDR3 length equals 18 residues.